Each of the 25 T cell receptor beta chains below was sequenced from the same sample in a study of T cell responses to AZD1222 COVID-19 vaccine. The repertoire was sequenced with immunoSEQ multiplex PCR; TCRdb's copy has only in-frame clones and lacks some. The data contain around 120,000 clones, 75% to 90% of them singletons. Sequences were derived from peripheral blood, sampled on day 0 of MenACWY control vaccination. The receptors derive from an adult in good health.

J is TRBJ2-5 and V is TRBV2; no clear D gene. V was trimmed by 4 bases and J by 5 bases, leaving 5 bases between them. CDR1 is SNHLY and CDR2 is FYNNEI in the germline V gene. The CDR3 covers 11 residues. The CDR3 nucleotides read TGTGCCAGCAGTGTCGCTGAGACCCAGTACTTC. Translation gives CASSVAETQYF.

The rearrangement joins TRBV28 to TRBJ2-7; 7 bases agree with TRBD2. The CDR3 consists of 14 residues. V lost 7 bases, J lost 2 bases, and 8 bases stayed unmatched. The germline CDR1 and CDR2 sequences are MDHEN and SYDVKM. The CDR3 DNA is TGTGCCAGCATGGCCCCGGGAGGCGCCTACGAGCAGTACTTC. This codes for CASMAPGGAYEQYF.

The V gene is TRBV12-3 or TRBV12-4, the J gene TRBJ1-5; TRBD1 might be the D (5 bases). Trimming took 5 bases from V and 9 from J, leaving 14 bases between them. This CDR3 is 13 amino acids long. The CDR3 region is CASSGQGGRPQHF. The CDR3 DNA follows: TGTGCCAGCAGTGGGCAGGGAGGGCGGCCCCAGCATTTT.

J is TRBJ1-2 and V is TRBV12-5; no clear D gene. CDR1 and CDR2 from the germline V gene are LGHNT and FRNRAP. The CDR3 covers 12 residues. V was pared by 1 base and J by 4 bases, with 4 bases between. This CDR3 is CASGLETYGYTF. Written as DNA, the CDR3 is TGTGCTAGTGGTTTGGAAACCTATGGCTACACCTTC.

Only one count was recorded for this clone. The chain has TRBV2 and TRBJ1-4, with D perhaps matching TRBD1 (6 bases). The germline gives CDR1 SNHLY, CDR2 FYNNEI. With 0 bases removed from V and 2 bases from J, the gap between germline ends came to 7 bases. The CDR3 is 15 residues long. CDR3 DNA: TGTGCCAGCAGTGAAGCAAGGGGGACTAATGAAAAACTGTTTTTT. Protein sequence: CASSEARGTNEKLFF.

This chain links TRBV3-1 (or the pseudogene TRBV3-2) with TRBJ1-2, with 7 bases matching TRBD1. Germline V lookup: CDR1 LGHDT, CDR2 YNNKEL (reference sequence). Trimming cost V 3 bases and J 8 bases; bases outside gene matches: 12. The CDR3 spans 15 residues. The CDR3 DNA sequence: TGTGCCAGCAGCCATAAAGGTCTGACAGGGAACGGCTACACCTTC. Translated, it gives CASSHKGLTGNGYTF.

The chain joins TRBV24-1 to TRBJ2-7; no clear D gene. The CDR3 runs to 12 residues. Trimming took 4 bases from V and 3 from J, leaving 6 bases between them. Germline-derived CDR1 and CDR2 are KGHDR and SFDVKD. CDR3 in DNA: TGTGCCACCAGTGACCGTGACTACGAGCAGTACTTC. It encodes CATSDRDYEQYF.

This rearrangement joins TRBV6-1 to TRBJ2-5; D gene unclear. Per germline, CDR1 MNHNS and CDR2 SASEGT. V was clipped by 1 base and J by 5 bases, with 5 bases between them. CDR3 length: 12 residues. Here the CDR3 reads CASSEEFETQYF. The CDR3 DNA is TGTGCCAGCAGTGAAGAGTTTGAGACCCAGTACTTC.

This sequence joins TRBV5-1 and TRBJ1-1; a possible D gene is TRBD1 (6 bases). The CDR3 is made up of 15 amino acids. Trimming removed 4 bases from V and 8 bases from J, with 21 bases in between. Germline CDR1 is SGHRS and CDR2 is YFSETQ. CDR3 loop: CASSQKSVGGLEAFF. CDR3 DNA sequence: TGCGCCAGCAGCCAGAAGTCGGTAGGGGGGTTGGAAGCTTTCTTT.

CDR3 DNA sequence: TGTGCCTGGGACCTTAGGGGGCGGCCCTCGTACTTC. Translating it yields CAWDLRGRPSYF. The gene calls are TRBV30 and TRBJ2-7; TRBD1 aligns across 7 bases. The CDR3 covers 12 residues. V gave up 5 bases and J gave up 12 bases; unmatched junction bases: 13. Germline-derived CDR1 and CDR2 are GTSNPN and SVGIG (reference sequence).

V and J are TRBV4-1 and TRBJ2-7; D is unresolved. The CDR3 totals 15 residues. Germline values: CDR1 MGHRA, CDR2 YSYEKL. V was shortened by 0 bases and J by 10 bases, with 19 bases between the two germline ends. CDR3 residues: CASSQEMNTLPLQYF. CDR3 bases: TGCGCCAGCAGCCAAGAAATGAACACACTTCCCCTTCAGTACTTC.

The CDR3 loop reads CASSGRTVRSEQYF. Written as DNA, the CDR3 is TGTGCCAGCAGCGGTCGGACAGTTCGATCCGAGCAGTACTTC. The rearrangement uses TRBV6-5 and TRBJ2-7, with D perhaps matching TRBD1 (6 bases). V was shortened by 6 bases and J by 6 bases, with 18 bases between the two germline ends. Germline V lookup: CDR1 MNHEY, CDR2 SVGAGI. The CDR3 contains 14 residues.

There are a few counts of this clone. The chain combines TRBV6-6 with TRBJ2-3; no firm D call. Germline values: CDR1 MNHNY, CDR2 SVGAGI (reference sequence). The V and J ends lost 2 bases and 3 bases respectively, with 3 bases between them. The CDR3 sequence is 12 residues long. Written as DNA, the CDR3 is TGTGCCAGCAGTTACACGACAGATACGCAGTATTTT. Translation: CASSYTTDTQYF.

V is TRBV7-2 and J is TRBJ2-1, with unresolved D. The CDR3 runs to 11 residues. The V end lost 5 bases, the J end lost 5 bases, and 4 bases lay between the germline ends. Germline loops: CDR1 SGHTA, CDR2 FQGNSA. The CDR3 DNA follows: TGTGCCAGCAGCACTCACAATGAGCAGTTCTTC. Protein sequence: CASSTHNEQFF.

The DNA for the CDR3 is TGTGCCAGCAGCTTAGGACTAGCGGGGCAATACAATGAGCAGTTCTTC. It translates to CASSLGLAGQYNEQFF. The gene calls are TRBV7-6 and TRBJ2-1; the match to TRBD2 covers 11 bases. CDR1 SGHVS and CDR2 FNYEAQ come from the germline V gene. The CDR3 extends over 16 amino acids. V lost 1 base and J lost 4; bases outside the gene matches: 3.

The chain uses TRBV24-1 and TRBJ1-5, with 9 bases matching TRBD1. The V gene end was trimmed by 8 bases and the J gene end by 6 bases; junction bases not matched to a gene: 7. This CDR3 spans 14 amino acids. The germline V gene has CDR1 KGHDR and CDR2 SFDVKD. This CDR3 reads CATNTGTGTQPQHF. The CDR3 DNA reads TGTGCCACCAATACCGGGACAGGGACTCAGCCCCAGCATTTT.

This CDR3 is CATTGQGGSPLHF. In DNA form, the CDR3 reads TGTGCCACCACGGGACAGGGTGGTTCACCCCTCCACTTT. This chain uses TRBV6-5 with TRBJ1-6, with 9 positions matching TRBD1. J was trimmed by 9 bases and V by 10 bases; bases with no gene match: 7. Germline CDR1 is MNHEY and CDR2 is SVGAGI. CDR3 length: 13 amino acids.

A single count supports this clone. The rearrangement links TRBV7-2 to TRBJ2-2; perhaps TRBD1 as D (6 bases). With 5 bases removed from V and 6 bases from J, the gap between germline ends came to 10 bases. CDR1 SGHTA and CDR2 FQGNSA come from the germline V gene. This CDR3 contains 13 residues. In DNA form, the CDR3 reads TGTGCCAGCAGCGCAGGGGTGGCCGGGGAGCTGTTTTTT. Its translation: CASSAGVAGELFF.

Concerning this clone: Its ends do not fully match the called genes, so a read error is possible. The chain has TRBV3-1 (or the pseudogene TRBV3-2) and TRBJ1-3, with 7 bases fitting TRBD1. Per germline, CDR1 LGHDT and CDR2 YNNKEL (reference sequence). This CDR3 comprises 12 residues. The CDR3 loop is CASSPWDSPLVF. The CDR3 bases are TGTGCCAGCAGCCCCTGGGACAGTCCTCTGGTTTTT.

The chain carries TRBV6-5 and TRBJ2-1; weak D call: TRBD1 (7 bases). There are 13 residues in the CDR3. Trimming removed 6 bases at V and 4 bases at J, with 10 bases between. Germline V gene lookup returns CDR1 MNHEY and CDR2 SVGAGI. The CDR3 DNA is TGTGCCAGCAGGGCAGGGGGGTACAATGAGCAGTTCTTC. It is translated as CASRAGGYNEQFF.

This chain joins TRBV6-4 and TRBJ2-7; 8 bases line up with TRBD1. This CDR3 has 15 amino acids. Germline CDR1 is MRHNA and CDR2 is SNTAGT. V dropped 5 bases and J dropped 3; count of bases not matched to a gene: 9. The CDR3 loop is CASSWTGIFIYEQYF. The CDR3 nucleotides are TGTGCCAGCAGTTGGACAGGGATTTTTATCTACGAGCAGTACTTC.

Comments on this clone: The same CDR3 also results from other DNA sequences found in this sample. The chain has TRBV5-1 and TRBJ2-1; D is unresolved. This CDR3 comprises 14 residues. Trimming left V 0 bases short and J 2 bases short, with 6 bases between. Germline V gene data show CDR1 as SGHRS and CDR2 as YFSETQ. Written as DNA, the CDR3 is TGCGCCAGCAGCTTGGGTCAGGCCTACAATGAGCAGTTCTTC. It codes for CASSLGQAYNEQFF.

The chain couples TRBV25-1 to TRBJ2-1; TRBD2 is a possible D gene (7 bases). Germline V CDR1 and CDR2: MGHDK, SYGVNS. CDR3 length: 13 amino acids. With 5 bases removed from V and 8 bases from J, the gap between germline ends came to 13 bases. CDR3 DNA sequence: TGTGCCAGCAGTAGAGGGGGGGACTATGAGCAGTTCTTC. Amino acid sequence: CASSRGGDYEQFF.

The chain links TRBV5-1 to TRBJ2-4; no clear D gene. V lost 1 base to trimming and J lost 0 bases, with 5 bases between them. This CDR3 is 14 amino acids long. Germline V CDR1 and CDR2: SGHRS, YFSETQ. DNA for the CDR3: TGCGCCAGCAGCTTGACTGTAGCCAAAAACATTCAGTACTTC. This translates into CASSLTVAKNIQYF.

The rearrangement links TRBV24-1 to TRBJ2-5; D remains unclear. V was clipped by 4 bases and J by 5 bases, with 10 bases between them. Germline CDR1 is KGHDR and CDR2 is SFDVKD. The CDR3 sequence is 13 residues long. The CDR3 region is CATSESDIETQYF. Here the CDR3 DNA reads TGTGCCACCAGTGAGAGTGATATTGAGACCCAGTACTTC.